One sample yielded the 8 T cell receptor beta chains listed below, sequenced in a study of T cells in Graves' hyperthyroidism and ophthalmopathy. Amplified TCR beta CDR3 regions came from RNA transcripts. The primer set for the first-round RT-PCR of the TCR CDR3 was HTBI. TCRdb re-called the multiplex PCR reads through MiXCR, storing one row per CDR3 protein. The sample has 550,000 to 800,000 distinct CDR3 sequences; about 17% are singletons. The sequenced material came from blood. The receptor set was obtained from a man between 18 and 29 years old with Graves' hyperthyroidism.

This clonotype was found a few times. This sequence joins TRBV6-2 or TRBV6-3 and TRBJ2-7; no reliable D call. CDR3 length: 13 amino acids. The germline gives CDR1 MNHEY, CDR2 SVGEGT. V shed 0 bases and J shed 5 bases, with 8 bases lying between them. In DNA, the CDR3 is TGTGCCAGCAGTTACTCTTCCGTAAACGAGCAGTACTTC. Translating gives CASSYSSVNEQYF.

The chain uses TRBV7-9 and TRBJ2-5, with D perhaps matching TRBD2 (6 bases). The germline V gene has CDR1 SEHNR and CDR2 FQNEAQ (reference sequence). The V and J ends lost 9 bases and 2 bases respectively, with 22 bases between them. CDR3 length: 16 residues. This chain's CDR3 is CASTPFGGPLQETQYF. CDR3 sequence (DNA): TGTGCCAGTACCCCCTTCGGAGGGCCCTTACAAGAGACCCAGTACTTC.

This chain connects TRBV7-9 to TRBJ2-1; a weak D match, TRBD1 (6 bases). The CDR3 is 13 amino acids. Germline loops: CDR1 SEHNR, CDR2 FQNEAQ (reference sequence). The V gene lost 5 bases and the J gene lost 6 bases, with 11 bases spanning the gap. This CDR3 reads CASSTTGSNEQFF. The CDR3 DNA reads TGTGCCAGCAGCACTACAGGGTCCAATGAGCAGTTCTTC.

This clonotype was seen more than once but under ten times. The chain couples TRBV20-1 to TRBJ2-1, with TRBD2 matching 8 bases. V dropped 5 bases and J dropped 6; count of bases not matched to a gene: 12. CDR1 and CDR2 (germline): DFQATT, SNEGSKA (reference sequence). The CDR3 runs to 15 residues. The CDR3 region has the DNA TGCAGTGCTCGACTAGCGTGGAAGTTAGGCAATGAGCAGTTCTTC. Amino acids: CSARLAWKLGNEQFF.

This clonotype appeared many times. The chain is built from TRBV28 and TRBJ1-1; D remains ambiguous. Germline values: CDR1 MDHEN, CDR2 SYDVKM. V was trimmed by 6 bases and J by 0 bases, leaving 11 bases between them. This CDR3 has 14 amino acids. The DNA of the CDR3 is TGTGCCAGCAGCTCCACCAGGATGAACACTGAAGCTTTCTTT. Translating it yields CASSSTRMNTEAFF.

The CDR3 region has the DNA TGTGCCAGCAGCCGGGACGTTACCTACGAGCAGTACTTC. It codes for CASSRDVTYEQYF. The rearrangement links TRBV7-9 to TRBJ2-7; TRBD1 or TRBD2 may be the D gene (5 bases each). This CDR3 spans 13 amino acids. V dropped 5 bases and J dropped 2 bases, with 10 bases sitting between them. CDR1 and CDR2 from the germline V gene are SEHNR and FQNEAQ (reference sequence).

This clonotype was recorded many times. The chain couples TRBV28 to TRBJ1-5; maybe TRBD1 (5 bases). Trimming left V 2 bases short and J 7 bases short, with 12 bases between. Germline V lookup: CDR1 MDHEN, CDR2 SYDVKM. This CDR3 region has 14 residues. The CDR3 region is CASSLGALRQPQHF. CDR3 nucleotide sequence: TGTGCCAGCAGTTTAGGGGCTCTTAGGCAGCCCCAGCATTTT.

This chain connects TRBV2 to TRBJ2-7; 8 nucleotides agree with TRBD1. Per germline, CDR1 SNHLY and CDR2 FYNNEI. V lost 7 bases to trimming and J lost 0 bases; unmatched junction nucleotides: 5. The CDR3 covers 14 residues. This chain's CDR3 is CASKATGDSYEQYF. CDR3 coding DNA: TGTGCCAGCAAGGCGACAGGGGACTCCTACGAGCAGTACTTC.